This T cell receptor (beta chain) was documented in a study of graft-versus-host responses after intestinal transplantation. Study in general: After anti-thymocyte globulin induction, recipients took tacrolimus and steroids for about 3 years. General study results and limits: Where graft-donor T cell macrochimerism was present, patients had high graft-versus-host to host-versus-graft clonal ratios in allografts. GvH clones detected in recipient marrow included some appearing first in ileum or blood. With peak circulating GvH clone levels came an association with early post-transplant HvG declines.

V was clipped by 3 bases and J by 0 bases, with 10 bases between them. CDR1 SGHDT and CDR2 YYEEEE come from the germline V gene. The CDR3 consists of 15 residues. With regard to this clone: The antigen remains undetermined.

Assay: immunoSEQ multiplex PCR; the TCRdb copy retains only in-frame clones and omits some. The table has tens of thousands of clones, 70% to 90% seen once. The input for sequencing was PBMCs, taken nearly 470 days after intestinal transplantation. The genes are TRBV5-6 and TRBJ2-1; D uncertain. The origin of this receptor is a human patient who received an intestinal transplant, so some T cells may come from the graft donor. CDR3 nucleotides: TGTGCCAGCAGCTGGGCGTTGAGCTCCTACAATGAGCAGTTCTTC. Translating gives CASSWALSSYNEQFF.